The clone carrying this T cell receptor beta chain occurred a few times. What it recognizes is unknown. V lost 5 bases to trimming and J lost 6 bases; unmatched junction nucleotides: 4. This CDR3 is built from 13 residues. CDR1 and CDR2 from the germline V gene are SGHRS and YFSETQ. This specimen comes from a study of T-cell reconstitution after alpha-beta-depleted transplantation in children. Findings of the study overall: About two months after transplant, alpha-beta T cells reportedly came from several hundred expanded graft clones. From newly produced T cells came most of the T-cell counts and diversity one year after transplant.

As it was prepared, the TCRbeta library received unique molecular identifiers. TCRdb redid the calling of the PCR reads with MiXCR, one entry per CDR3 protein. The sample contains about 200,000 distinct CDR3 sequences, approximately 8.4% of which appear only once. The chain carries TRBV5-1 and TRBJ2-7; 11 nucleotides agree with TRBD1. This TCR came from a male patient between 2 and 10 years old who had a stem cell transplant for acute myeloid leukemia, so the T cells may come from the graft donor. The sequences come from PBMCs, mostly from graft donor cells, collected 360 days after TCRalphabeta/CD19-depleted stem cell transplant. The CDR3 region is CASSIGTGGEQYV. The CDR3 nucleotides read TGCGCCAGCAGTATAGGGACAGGGGGCGAGCAGTACGTC.